Described below is a single TCR beta chain sequence and its context. Germline V gene lookup returns CDR1 SGHVS and CDR2 FQNEAQ. V lost 5 bases and J lost 2, with 13 bases in between. The CDR3 sequence is 14 residues long. The table came from immunoSEQ multiplex PCR; TCRdb's copy has only in-frame clones and leaves some out. Of fewer than 90,000 clones listed, roughly 90% are singletons. This record belongs to a study of control samples from healthy donors and cancer patients. The sample was PBMCs. This chain uses TRBV7-8 with TRBJ2-7, with a tentative D call TRBD2 (6 bases). This sequence originates from a woman aged 55-69 years with head and neck cancer. The CDR3 nucleotides read TGTGCCAGCAGCCCGGGGGAGATACCCTACGAGCAGTACTTC. It encodes CASSPGEIPYEQYF. Full variable domain (rest looked up from reference TRBV7-8 and TRBJ2-7): GAGVSQSPRYKVAKRGQDVALRCDPISGHVSLFWYQQALGQGPEFLTYFQNEAQLDKSGLPSDRFFAERPEGSVSTLKIQRTQQEDSAVYLCASSPGEIPYEQYFGPGTRLTVT.